The clone carrying this T cell receptor (beta chain) has a single count. Its specificity is not known. This CDR3 has 16 residues. Trimming left V 8 bases short and J 4 bases short, with 23 bases between. Germline V lookup: CDR1 LNHDA, CDR2 SQIVND (reference sequence). CD8 cells classed as naive were CD45RO-negative and positively selected for CCR7, excluding terminally differentiated effector memory CD45RA+ cells. Donation came from healthy HIV-negative adults that had no recent acute infections or vaccinations. Sequencing used immunoSEQ multiplex PCR; TCRdb keeps in-frame clones, though not all of them. There are 550,000 to 600,000 clones in the sample; 98% occur only once, and more than 0.3% lies in the top ten. The sample is drawn from a study of shared clonotypes between healthy human individuals. Regarding the study as a whole: Clonotypes that were shared across a handful of donors made up about 5.1% of naive CD4 clonotypes. Some clonotypes were shared by all four sorted-subset donors, while others were not shared. The non-shared ones had lower generation probabilities than the shared ones. Sorted-subset sequencing, rarefaction showed, was incomplete despite large depth.

Sequenced material: naive CD8+ T cells sorted from blood. The chain couples TRBV19 to TRBJ1-1; TRBD1 might be the D (6 bases). The clonotype was recovered from a man under 40 in good health. CDR3 DNA sequence: TGTGCCAGTGGTTTGTGGGGACACCTAGACGGCACTGAAGCTTTCTTT. As protein: CASGLWGHLDGTEAFF.